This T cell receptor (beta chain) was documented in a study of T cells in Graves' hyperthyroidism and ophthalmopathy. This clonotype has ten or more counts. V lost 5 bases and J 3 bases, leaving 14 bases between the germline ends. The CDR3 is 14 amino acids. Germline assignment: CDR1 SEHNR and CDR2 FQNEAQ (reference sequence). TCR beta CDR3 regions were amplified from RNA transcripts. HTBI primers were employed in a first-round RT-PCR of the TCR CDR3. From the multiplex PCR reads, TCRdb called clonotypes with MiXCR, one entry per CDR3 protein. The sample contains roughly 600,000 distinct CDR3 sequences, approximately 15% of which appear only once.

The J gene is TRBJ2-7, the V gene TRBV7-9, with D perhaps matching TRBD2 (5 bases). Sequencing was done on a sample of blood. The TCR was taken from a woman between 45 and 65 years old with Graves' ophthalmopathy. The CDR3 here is CASSTPREVYEQYF. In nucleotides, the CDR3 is TGTGCCAGCAGCACACCTCGGGAAGTCTACGAGCAGTACTTC.